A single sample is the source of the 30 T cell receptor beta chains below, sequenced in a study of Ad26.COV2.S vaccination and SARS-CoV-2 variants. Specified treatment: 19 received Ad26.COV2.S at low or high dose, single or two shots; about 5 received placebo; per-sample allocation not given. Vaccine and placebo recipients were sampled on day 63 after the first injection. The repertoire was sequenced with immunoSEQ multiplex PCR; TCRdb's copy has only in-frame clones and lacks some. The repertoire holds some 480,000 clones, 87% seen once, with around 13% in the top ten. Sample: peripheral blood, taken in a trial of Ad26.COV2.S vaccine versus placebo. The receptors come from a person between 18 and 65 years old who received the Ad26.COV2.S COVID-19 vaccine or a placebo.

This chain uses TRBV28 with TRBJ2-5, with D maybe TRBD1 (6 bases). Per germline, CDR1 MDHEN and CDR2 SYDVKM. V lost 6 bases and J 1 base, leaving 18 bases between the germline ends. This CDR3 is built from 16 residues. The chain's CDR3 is CASRTTLDRFQETQYF. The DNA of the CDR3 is TGTGCCAGCAGGACGACCTTGGACAGATTCCAAGAGACCCAGTACTTC.

As DNA, the CDR3 is TGTGCCAGCCTGCCCCTAGCGGGAAAGAGCTCTGGGGCCAACGTCCTGACTTTC. This encodes CASLPLAGKSSGANVLTF. J is TRBJ2-6 and V is TRBV28; 9 bases are a match to TRBD2. V dropped 8 bases and J dropped 0; count of bases not matched to a gene: 11. From germline, CDR1 is MDHEN and CDR2 SYDVKM. The CDR3 contains 18 residues.

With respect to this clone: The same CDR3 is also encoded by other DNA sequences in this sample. The DNA of the CDR3 is TGTGCCAGCAGTTACGGGCAAGAGACCCAGTACTTC. Its protein is CASSYGQETQYF. The chain carries TRBV6-2 or TRBV6-3 and TRBJ2-5; D gene uncertain. This CDR3 has 12 residues. With 2 bases removed from V and 2 bases from J, the gap between germline ends came to 3 bases. The germline V gene encodes CDR1 MNHEY and CDR2 SVGEGT.

The chain's CDR3 is CASSLEGATDTQYF. DNA for the CDR3: TGTGCCAGCAGCTTGGAAGGGGCCACAGATACGCAGTATTTT. The J gene is TRBJ2-3, the V gene TRBV5-4, with D possibly being TRBD1 (5 bases). Trimming removed 0 bases from V and 2 bases from J, with 7 bases in between. The CDR3 extends over 14 amino acids. CDR1 and CDR2 from the germline V gene are SGHNT and YYREEE (reference sequence).

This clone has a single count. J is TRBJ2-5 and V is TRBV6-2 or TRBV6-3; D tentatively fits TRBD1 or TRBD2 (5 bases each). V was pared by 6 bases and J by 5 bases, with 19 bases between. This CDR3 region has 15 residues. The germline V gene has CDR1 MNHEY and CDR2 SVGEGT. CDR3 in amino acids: CASSRGFPRRETQYF. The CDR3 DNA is TGTGCCAGCAGCCGGGGCTTCCCGAGGCGGGAGACCCAGTACTTC.

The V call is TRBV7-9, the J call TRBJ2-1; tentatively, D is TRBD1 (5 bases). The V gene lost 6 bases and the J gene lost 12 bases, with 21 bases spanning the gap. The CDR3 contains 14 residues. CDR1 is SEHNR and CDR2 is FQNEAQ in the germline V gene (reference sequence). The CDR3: CASSQREVQGRQFF. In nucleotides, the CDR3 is TGTGCCAGCAGTCAGCGAGAGGTCCAGGGAAGGCAGTTCTTC.

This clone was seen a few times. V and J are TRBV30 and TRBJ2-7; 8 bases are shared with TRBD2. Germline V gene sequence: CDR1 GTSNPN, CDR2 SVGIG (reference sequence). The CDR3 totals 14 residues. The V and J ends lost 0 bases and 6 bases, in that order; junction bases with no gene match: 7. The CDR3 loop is CAWSVPAGAREQYF. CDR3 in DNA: TGTGCCTGGAGTGTACCAGCGGGGGCTCGCGAGCAGTACTTC.

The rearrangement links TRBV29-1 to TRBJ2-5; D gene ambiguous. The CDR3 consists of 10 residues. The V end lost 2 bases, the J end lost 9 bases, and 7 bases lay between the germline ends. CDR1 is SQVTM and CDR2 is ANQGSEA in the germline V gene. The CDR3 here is CSVELGSQYF. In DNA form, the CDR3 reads TGCAGCGTTGAATTAGGGTCCCAGTACTTC.

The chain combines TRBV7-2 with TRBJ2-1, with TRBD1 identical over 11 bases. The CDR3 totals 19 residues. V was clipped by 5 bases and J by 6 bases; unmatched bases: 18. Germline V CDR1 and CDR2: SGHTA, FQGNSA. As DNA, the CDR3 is TGTGCCAGCAGCCGTATCCCCGGGACAGGGGGAAGTTCAGGCAATGAGCAGTTCTTC. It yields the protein CASSRIPGTGGSSGNEQFF.

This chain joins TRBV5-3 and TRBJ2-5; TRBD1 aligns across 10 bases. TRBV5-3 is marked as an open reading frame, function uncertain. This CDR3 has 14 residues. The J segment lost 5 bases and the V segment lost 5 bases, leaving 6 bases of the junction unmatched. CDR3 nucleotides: TGTGCCAGAAGGAGACAGGGGGCGATGGAGACCCAGTACTTC. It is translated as CARRRQGAMETQYF.

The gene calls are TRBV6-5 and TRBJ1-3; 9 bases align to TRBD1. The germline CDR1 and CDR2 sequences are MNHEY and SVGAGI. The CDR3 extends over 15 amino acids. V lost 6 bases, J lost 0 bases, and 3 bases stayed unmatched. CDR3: CASSQTGGSGNTIYF. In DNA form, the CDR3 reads TGTGCCAGCAGCCAGACAGGGGGCTCTGGAAACACCATATATTTT.

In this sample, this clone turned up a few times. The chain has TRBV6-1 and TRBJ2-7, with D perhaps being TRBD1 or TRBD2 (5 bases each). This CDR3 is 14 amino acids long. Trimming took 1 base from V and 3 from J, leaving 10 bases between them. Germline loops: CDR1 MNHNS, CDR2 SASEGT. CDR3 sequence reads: CASSEGGKGYEQYF. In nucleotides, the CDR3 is TGTGCCAGCAGTGAAGGGGGGAAGGGCTACGAGCAGTACTTC.

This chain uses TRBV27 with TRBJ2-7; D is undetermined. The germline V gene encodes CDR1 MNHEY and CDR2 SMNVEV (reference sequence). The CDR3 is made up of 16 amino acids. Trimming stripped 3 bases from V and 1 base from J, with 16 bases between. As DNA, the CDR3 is TGTGCCAGCAGTTTTACTCCCAACCTTAGATCCTACGAGCAGTACTTC. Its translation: CASSFTPNLRSYEQYF.

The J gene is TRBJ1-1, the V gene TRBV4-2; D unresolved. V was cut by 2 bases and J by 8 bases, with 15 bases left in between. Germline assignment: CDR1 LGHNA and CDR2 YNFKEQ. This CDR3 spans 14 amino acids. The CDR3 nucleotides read TGTGCCAGCAGCCAATATATCGTGAGAGGAGAAGCTTTCTTT. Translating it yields CASSQYIVRGEAFF.

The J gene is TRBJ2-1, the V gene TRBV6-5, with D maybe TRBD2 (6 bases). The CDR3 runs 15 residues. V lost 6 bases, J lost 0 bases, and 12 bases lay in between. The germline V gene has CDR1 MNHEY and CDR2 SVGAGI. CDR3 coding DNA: TGTGCCAGCAGCCAGAGCGGGCTCTCCTACAATGAGCAGTTCTTC. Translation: CASSQSGLSYNEQFF.

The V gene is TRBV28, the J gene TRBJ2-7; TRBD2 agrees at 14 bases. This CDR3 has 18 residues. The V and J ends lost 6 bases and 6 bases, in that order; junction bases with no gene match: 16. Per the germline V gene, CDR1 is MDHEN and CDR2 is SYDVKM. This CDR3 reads CASSTYLGLAGAGREQYF. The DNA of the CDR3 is TGTGCCAGCAGCACCTACCTGGGACTAGCGGGAGCCGGCCGCGAGCAGTACTTC. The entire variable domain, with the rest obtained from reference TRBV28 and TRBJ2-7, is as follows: DVKVTQSSRYLVKRTGEKVFLECVQDMDHENMFWYRQDPGLGLRLIYFSYDVKMKEKGDIPEGYSVSREKKERFSLILESASTNQTSMYLCASSTYLGLAGAGREQYFGPGTRLTVT.

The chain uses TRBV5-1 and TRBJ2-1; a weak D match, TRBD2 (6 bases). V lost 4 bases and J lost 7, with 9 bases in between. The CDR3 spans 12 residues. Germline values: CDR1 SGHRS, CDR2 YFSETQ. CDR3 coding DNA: TGCGCCAGCAGCCCGGCGGGAAATGAGCAGTTCTTC. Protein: CASSPAGNEQFF. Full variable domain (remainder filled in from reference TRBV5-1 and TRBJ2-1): KAGVTQTPRYLIKTRGQQVTLSCSPISGHRSVSWYQQTPGQGLQFLFEYFSETQRNKGNFPGRFSGRQFSNSRSEMNVSTLELGDSALYLCASSPAGNEQFFGPGTRLTVL.

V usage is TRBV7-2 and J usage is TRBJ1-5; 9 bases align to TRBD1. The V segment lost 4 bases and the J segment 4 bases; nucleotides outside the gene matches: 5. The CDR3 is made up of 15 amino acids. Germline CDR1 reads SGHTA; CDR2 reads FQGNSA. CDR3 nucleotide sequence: TGTGCCAGCAGCTCCCGGACAGGGGAAAATCAGCCCCAGCATTTT. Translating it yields CASSSRTGENQPQHF.

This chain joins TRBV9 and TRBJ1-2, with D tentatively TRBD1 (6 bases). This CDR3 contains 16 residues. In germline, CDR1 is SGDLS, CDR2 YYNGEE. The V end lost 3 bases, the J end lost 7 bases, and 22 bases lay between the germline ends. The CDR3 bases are TGTGCCAGCAGCGAGCCCCGACAGGCCCCGAGGGGTGGCTACACCTTC. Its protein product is CASSEPRQAPRGGYTF.

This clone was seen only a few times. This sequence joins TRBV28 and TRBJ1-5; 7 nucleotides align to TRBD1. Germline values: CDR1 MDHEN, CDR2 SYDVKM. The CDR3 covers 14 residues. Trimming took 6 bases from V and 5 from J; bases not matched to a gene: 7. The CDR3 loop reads CASSPDRDDQPQHF. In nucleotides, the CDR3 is TGTGCCAGCAGCCCAGACAGGGACGATCAGCCCCAGCATTTT.

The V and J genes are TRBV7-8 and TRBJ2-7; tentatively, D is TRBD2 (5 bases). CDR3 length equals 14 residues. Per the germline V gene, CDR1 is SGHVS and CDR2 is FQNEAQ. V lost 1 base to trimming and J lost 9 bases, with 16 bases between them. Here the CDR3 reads CASSLVLVDGGQYF. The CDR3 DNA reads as TGTGCCAGCAGCTTAGTTTTGGTGGATGGAGGGCAGTACTTC.

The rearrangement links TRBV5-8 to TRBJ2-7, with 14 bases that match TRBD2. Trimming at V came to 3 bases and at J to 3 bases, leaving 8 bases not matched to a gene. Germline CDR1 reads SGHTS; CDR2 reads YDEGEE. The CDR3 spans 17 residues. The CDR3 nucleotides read TGTGCCAGCAGCTACGGGACTAGCGGGAGTCAGATCTACGAGCAGTACTTC. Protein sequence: CASSYGTSGSQIYEQYF.

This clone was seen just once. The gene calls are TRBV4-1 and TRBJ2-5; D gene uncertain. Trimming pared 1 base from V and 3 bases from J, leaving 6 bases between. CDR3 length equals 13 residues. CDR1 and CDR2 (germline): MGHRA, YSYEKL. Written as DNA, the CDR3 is TGCGCCAGCAGCCAAGCGGGCGAAGAGACCCAGTACTTC. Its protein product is CASSQAGEETQYF.

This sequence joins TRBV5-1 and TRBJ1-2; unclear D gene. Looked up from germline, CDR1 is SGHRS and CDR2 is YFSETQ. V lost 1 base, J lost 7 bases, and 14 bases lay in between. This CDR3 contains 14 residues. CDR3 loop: CASSLWGGLPGYTF. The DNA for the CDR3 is TGCGCCAGCAGCTTGTGGGGAGGACTGCCTGGCTACACCTTC.

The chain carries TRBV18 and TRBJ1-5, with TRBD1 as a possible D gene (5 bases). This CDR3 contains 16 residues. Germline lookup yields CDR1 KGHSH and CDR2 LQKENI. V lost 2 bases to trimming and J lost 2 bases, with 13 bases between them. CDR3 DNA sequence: TGTGCCAGCTCACCAGAGGAGGGACCAGGCAATCAGCCCCAGCATTTT. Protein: CASSPEEGPGNQPQHF.

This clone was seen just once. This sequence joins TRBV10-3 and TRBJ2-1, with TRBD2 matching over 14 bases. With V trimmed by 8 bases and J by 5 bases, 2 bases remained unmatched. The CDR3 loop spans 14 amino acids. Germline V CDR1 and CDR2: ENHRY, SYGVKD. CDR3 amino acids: CAIGGLAGDNEQFF. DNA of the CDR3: TGTGCCATCGGGGGACTAGCGGGGGACAATGAGCAGTTCTTC.

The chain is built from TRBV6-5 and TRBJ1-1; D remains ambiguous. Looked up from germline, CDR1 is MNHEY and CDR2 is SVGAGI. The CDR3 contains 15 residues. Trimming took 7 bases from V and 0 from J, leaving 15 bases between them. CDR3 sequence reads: CASTPRADMNTEAFF. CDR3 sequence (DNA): TGTGCCAGCACCCCCAGAGCCGACATGAACACTGAAGCTTTCTTT.

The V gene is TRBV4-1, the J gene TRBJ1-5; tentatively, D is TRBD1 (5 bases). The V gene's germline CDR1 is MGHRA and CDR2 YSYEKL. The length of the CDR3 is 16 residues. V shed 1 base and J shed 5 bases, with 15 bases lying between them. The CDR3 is CASSQGSAGPHQPQHF. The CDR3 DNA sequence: TGCGCCAGCAGCCAAGGTTCAGCGGGGCCCCATCAGCCCCAGCATTTT.

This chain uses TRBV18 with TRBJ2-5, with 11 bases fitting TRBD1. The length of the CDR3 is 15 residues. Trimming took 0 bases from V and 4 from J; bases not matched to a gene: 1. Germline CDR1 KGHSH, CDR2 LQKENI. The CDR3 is CASSPPGQGGETQYF. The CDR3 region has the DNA TGTGCCAGCTCACCACCGGGACAGGGGGGAGAGACCCAGTACTTC. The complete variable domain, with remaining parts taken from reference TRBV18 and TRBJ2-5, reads NAGVMQNPRHLVRRRGQEARLRCSPMKGHSHVYWYRQLPEEGLKFMVYLQKENIIDESGMPKERFSAEFPKEGPSILRIQQVVRGDSAAYFCASSPPGQGGETQYFGPGTRLLVL.

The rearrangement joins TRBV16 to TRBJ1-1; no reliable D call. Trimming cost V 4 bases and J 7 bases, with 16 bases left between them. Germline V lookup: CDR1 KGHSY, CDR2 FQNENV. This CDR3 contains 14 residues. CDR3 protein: CASSPPPTGVEAFF. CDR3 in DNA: TGTGCCAGCAGCCCCCCCCCGACCGGGGTTGAAGCTTTCTTT.